The 11 T cell receptor beta chains presented below share a single source sample, sequenced in a study of CD8+CD57+ T cells in acquired aplastic anemia. Profiles of TCR beta VDJ and CDR3 were generated from a genomic DNA template. TCRdb re-called the reads with MiXCR, one entry per CDR3 protein. Here the sample spans about 40,000 distinct CDR3 sequences, 60% to 80% being singletons. Sequenced patients had shown CD8+CD57+ cell expansion by flow cytometry. Sequencing was done on a sample of sorted CD4+, CD8+, or CD8+CD57+ T cells (not recorded which) from PBMCs. All receptors come from a human donor with aplastic anemia.

The chain combines TRBV15 with TRBJ1-5; D unclear. V gave up 5 bases and J gave up 7 bases, with 12 bases separating them. Germline-derived CDR1 and CDR2 are LNHNV and YYDKDF (reference sequence). This CDR3 spans 13 amino acids. The CDR3 DNA reads as TGTGCCACCAGCCCCCCAAGTCGGCAGCCCCAGCATTTT. This translates into CATSPPSRQPQHF.

In this sample, this clonotype turned up many times. Germline is not matched at one junction end, which may reflect a read error. The gene calls are TRBV2 and TRBJ2-2; TRBD1 aligns across 8 bases. CDR1 is SNHLY, CDR2 FYNNEI, per germline. This CDR3 has 15 amino acids. In nucleotides, the CDR3 is TGTGCCAGCAGTTGGACAGGGACGAACACCGGGGAACTGTTTTTT. It yields the protein CASSWTGTNTGELFF.

This clonotype was found many times. The rearrangement uses TRBV7-9 and TRBJ2-3; TRBD1 matches at 7 bases. Germline V lookup: CDR1 SEHNR, CDR2 FQNEAQ (reference sequence). The CDR3 is 16 amino acids. Trimming at V came to 0 bases and at J to 2 bases, leaving 5 bases not matched to a gene. CDR3 residues: CASSLARTGNTDTQYF. CDR3 DNA sequence: TGTGCCAGCAGCTTAGCTCGGACAGGAAACACAGATACGCAGTATTTT.

Notes on this clonotype: Likely a read error: the CDR3 ends without its conserved phenylalanine or tryptophan. The chain links TRBV19 to TRBJ1-1; maybe TRBD1 (5 bases). The CDR3 sequence is 13 residues long. Trimming removed 3 bases from V and 7 bases from J, with 12 bases in between. Per germline, CDR1 LNHDA and CDR2 SQIVND (reference sequence). The CDR3: CASSIASGREAFP. DNA of the CDR3: TGTGCCAGTAGTATCGCTTCGGGACGTGAAGCTTTCCCT.

The chain uses TRBV7-8 and TRBJ1-5; D is ambiguous. CDR1 SGHVS and CDR2 FQNEAQ come from the germline V gene. Trimming left V 7 bases short and J 3 bases short, with 10 bases between. CDR3 length: 13 residues. The CDR3 DNA sequence: TGTGCCAGCACCTCTTATCCCAATCAGCCCCAGCATTTT. It is translated as CASTSYPNQPQHF.

Turning to this clonotype: At one end, the junction sequence differs from germline, possibly due to a read error. This chain's CDR3 is CAASSYMTGQGETQYF. The CDR3, as DNA: TGTGCCGCCAGCAGCTACATGACAGGGCAAGGGGAGACCCAGTACTTC. The chain employs TRBV15 and TRBJ2-5; 7 bases are shared with TRBD1. CDR3 length: 16 residues. Germline V gene sequence: CDR1 LNHNV, CDR2 YYDKDF (reference sequence).

The chain recombines TRBV19 with TRBJ2-6; no firm D call. Germline V gene data show CDR1 as LNHDA and CDR2 as SQIVND (reference sequence). V shed 6 bases and J shed 0 bases, with 9 bases lying between them. This CDR3 spans 15 amino acids. CDR3 DNA sequence: TGTGCCAGTAGAAGGATGGACTCTGGGGCCAACGTCCTGACTTTC. Translating it yields CASRRMDSGANVLTF.

The genes are TRBV7-6 and TRBJ2-5; D is undetermined. Germline-derived CDR1 and CDR2 are SGHVS and FNYEAQ. Trimming cost V 5 bases and J 2 bases, with 9 bases left between them. The CDR3 sequence is 13 residues long. The CDR3 reads CASSRGRQETQYF. For the CDR3, the DNA is TGTGCCAGCAGCCGAGGACGGCAAGAGACCCAGTACTTC.

This clonotype showed up just a few times. The chain is built from TRBV15 and TRBJ1-6; 8 bases fit TRBD1. CDR3 size: 15 residues. Germline CDR1 and CDR2: LNHNV and YYDKDF (reference sequence). The trim removed 3 bases at V and 7 bases at J, leaving 5 bases unmatched. As DNA, the CDR3 is TGTGCCACCAGCAGGCCGGACAGGGCCAATTCACCCCTCCACTTT. Amino acid sequence: CATSRPDRANSPLHF.

This clonotype was counted many times. This rearrangement joins TRBV27 to TRBJ2-5, with 11 nucleotides matching TRBD2. The CDR3 consists of 15 residues. With 5 bases clipped from V and 4 bases from J, the junction kept 6 bases outside the gene matches. Germline CDR1 is MNHEY and CDR2 is SMNVEV (reference sequence). In nucleotides, the CDR3 is TGTGCCAGCAGTCCGACTAGCGGGGAGGGAGAGACCCAGTACTTC. It codes for CASSPTSGEGETQYF.

Comments on this clonotype: As the CDR3 is not closed by the conserved phenylalanine or tryptophan, this likely results from a read error. This sequence joins TRBV7-2 and TRBJ2-5; no definite D call. This CDR3 has 13 residues. Germline V gene lookup returns CDR1 SGHTA and CDR2 FQGNSA. The CDR3 bases are TGCGCCAGCAGCCTATGGGGCCAAGAGACCCAGTACTCC. It is translated as CASSLWGQETQYS.